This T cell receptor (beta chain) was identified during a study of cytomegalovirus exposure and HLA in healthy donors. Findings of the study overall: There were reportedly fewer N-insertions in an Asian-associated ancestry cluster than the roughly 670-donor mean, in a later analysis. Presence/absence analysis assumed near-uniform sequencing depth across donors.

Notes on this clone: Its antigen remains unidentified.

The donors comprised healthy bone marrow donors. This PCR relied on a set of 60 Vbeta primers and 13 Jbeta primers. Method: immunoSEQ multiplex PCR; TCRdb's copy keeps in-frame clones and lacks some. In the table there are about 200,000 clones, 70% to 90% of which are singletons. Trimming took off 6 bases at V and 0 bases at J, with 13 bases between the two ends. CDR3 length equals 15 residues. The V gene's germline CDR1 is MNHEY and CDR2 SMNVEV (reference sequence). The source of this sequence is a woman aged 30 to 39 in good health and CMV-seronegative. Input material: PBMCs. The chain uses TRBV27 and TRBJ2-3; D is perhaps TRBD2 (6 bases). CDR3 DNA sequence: TGTGCCAGCAGGCATACTAGCTTTAGCACAGATACGCAGTATTTT. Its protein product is CASRHTSFSTDTQYF.